Below, 19 T cell receptor beta chains from the same sample are listed, as sequenced in a study of CD8 T cells in ankylosing spondylitis (dated 2017 in TCRdb). Library construction relied on 5' RACE. Sequencing was carried out with an Illumina HiSeq 2500. TCRdb reprocessing: public reads trimmed at Q25 with fastp, clones called with MiXCR, in-frame beta chains kept. Here each entry gathers all rows of one CDR3 protein and keeps the most common genes and DNA. Across this sample there are some 100,000 distinct CDR3 sequences, with almost 8.5% seen only once. The ten largest clones capture 9.9% of the sample. The sample comprised blood, either unsorted or a sorted T cell fraction (not recorded which). These TCRs come from a male donor with ankylosing spondylitis or in good health (not recorded which).

The chain combines TRBV10-3 with TRBJ1-1; D is possibly TRBD1 (6 bases). The CDR3 sequence is 13 residues long. Trimming removed 8 bases at V and 0 bases at J, with 10 bases between. Germline loops: CDR1 ENHRY, CDR2 SYGVKD. The CDR3: CAIQDSMNTEAFF. The CDR3 DNA reads TGTGCCATCCAGGACAGCATGAACACTGAAGCTTTCTTT.

The chain recombines TRBV5-1 with TRBJ2-1; 7 bases align to TRBD2. CDR3 length: 15 residues. Losses at the gene ends were 4 bases for V and 7 bases for J; bases not matched to a gene: 11. Germline V lookup: CDR1 SGHRS, CDR2 YFSETQ. CDR3 sequence: CASSQTGGVVNEQFF. The DNA for the CDR3 is TGCGCCAGCAGCCAAACTGGGGGGGTAGTGAATGAGCAGTTCTTC.

This clonotype has more than one count but fewer than ten. The chain couples TRBV6-2 or TRBV6-3 to TRBJ2-7; D call uncertain. The V end was cut by 2 bases, the J end by 7 bases, with 6 bases between. The V gene's germline CDR1 is MNHEY and CDR2 SVGEGT. This CDR3 contains 11 residues. The CDR3 DNA reads TGTGCCAGCAGTTACGACTCGGAGCAGTACTTC. Amino acid sequence: CASSYDSEQYF.

This clonotype was counted ten times or more. The V gene is TRBV4-3, the J gene TRBJ2-3, with TRBD2 matching over 8 bases. The germline gives CDR1 LGHNA, CDR2 YSLEER. The length of the CDR3 is 17 residues. With V trimmed by 4 bases and J by 1 base, 10 bases remained unmatched. In nucleotides, the CDR3 is TGCGCCAGCAGCCGATCCCTACAGCGGGGGCGCACAGATACGCAGTATTTT. Protein sequence: CASSRSLQRGRTDTQYF.

This clonotype appeared many times. CDR3 in amino acids: CASTRDRARSTIYF. The CDR3 DNA reads as TGTGCCAGTACAAGGGACAGGGCTCGGAGCACCATATATTTT. The chain joins TRBV7-9 to TRBJ1-3, with 9 bases aligning to TRBD1. V was pared by 9 bases and J by 9 bases, with 12 bases of the junction left unmatched. The length of the CDR3 is 14 residues. From germline, CDR1 is SEHNR and CDR2 FQNEAQ (reference sequence).

This sequence joins TRBV6-2 or TRBV6-3 and TRBJ2-7, with D uncertain. Germline V gene sequence: CDR1 MNHEY, CDR2 SVGEGT. The CDR3 runs to 13 residues. V shed 0 bases and J shed 3 bases, with 6 bases lying between them. The CDR3 reads CASSYSNSYEQYF. The CDR3 coding sequence is TGTGCCAGCAGTTACTCGAACAGCTACGAGCAGTACTTC.

There are many counts of this clonotype. The V gene is TRBV29-1, the J gene TRBJ2-2, with D unclear. This CDR3 has 13 amino acids. Germline values: CDR1 SQVTM, CDR2 ANQGSEA. V was shortened by 4 bases and J by 5 bases, with 11 bases between the two germline ends. CDR3 protein: CSVGWASTGELFF. The CDR3 nucleotides are TGCAGCGTTGGGTGGGCCTCTACCGGGGAGCTGTTTTTT.

At least ten counts were recorded for this clonotype. The J gene is TRBJ2-7, the V gene TRBV10-3; D gene unclear. CDR3 length: 16 residues. V was trimmed by 2 bases and J by 6 bases, leaving 20 bases between them. Germline values: CDR1 ENHRY, CDR2 SYGVKD. The CDR3 sequence: CAISEDHLNPFLEQYF. The CDR3 DNA follows: TGTGCCATCAGTGAGGACCATCTGAACCCCTTCCTCGAGCAGTACTTC.

This chain links TRBV7-9 with TRBJ2-1; D is unclear. Trimming cost V 2 bases and J 5 bases, with 13 bases left between them. CDR3 length: 15 residues. The germline V gene encodes CDR1 SEHNR and CDR2 FQNEAQ (reference sequence). The CDR3 sequence: CASSLTRAAHNEQFF. The CDR3 DNA reads as TGTGCCAGCAGCTTAACCCGGGCAGCCCACAATGAGCAGTTCTTC.

This chain links TRBV6-4 with TRBJ1-1; D is undetermined. The V end was cut by 6 bases, the J end by 0 bases, with 8 bases between. The CDR3 is 13 residues long. The germline gives CDR1 MRHNA, CDR2 SNTAGT. CDR3 DNA sequence: TGTGCCAGCAGAAAGGACGTGAACACTGAAGCTTTCTTT. Protein product: CASRKDVNTEAFF.

This clonotype was observed many times. The chain has TRBV2 and TRBJ1-1; D unresolved. CDR3 length: 13 amino acids. The ends were cut back, 7 bases at V and 4 bases at J, with 13 bases in the middle. Per the germline V gene, CDR1 is SNHLY and CDR2 is FYNNEI. CDR3: CASTYAAGTEAFF. In DNA, the CDR3 is TGTGCCAGCACCTACGCGGCAGGCACTGAAGCTTTCTTT.

The V call is TRBV20-1, the J call TRBJ2-1, with 13 bases that match TRBD2. From germline, CDR1 is DFQATT and CDR2 SNEGSKA (reference sequence). The V gene end was trimmed by 6 bases and the J gene end by 6 bases; junction bases not matched to a gene: 2. The CDR3 is 13 residues long. The CDR3 nucleotides read TGCAGTGCATGGACTAGCGGGGGCAATGAGCAGTTCTTC. Amino acid sequence: CSAWTSGGNEQFF.

In its sample, this clonotype was seen many times. This chain links TRBV10-3 with TRBJ2-2; D is possibly TRBD1 or TRBD2 (5 bases each). Germline V gene data show CDR1 as ENHRY and CDR2 as SYGVKD. CDR3 size: 14 residues. With 4 bases removed from V and 2 bases from J, the gap between germline ends came to 8 bases. The CDR3 here is CAISGGANTGELFF. In DNA, the CDR3 is TGTGCCATCAGTGGAGGGGCCAACACCGGGGAGCTGTTTTTT.

In its sample, this clonotype was seen many times. The gene calls are TRBV5-1 and TRBJ2-2, with D tentatively TRBD1 or TRBD2 (6 bases each). This CDR3 spans 17 amino acids. V gave up 5 bases and J gave up 0 bases, with 17 bases separating them. Germline CDR1 and CDR2: SGHRS and YFSETQ. CDR3 nucleotide sequence: TGCGCCAGCAGTTTCCTCGGGGGCGGCGCGAACACCGGGGAGCTGTTTTTT. Translated, it gives CASSFLGGGANTGELFF.

This clonotype has ten or more counts. The chain is built from TRBV28 and TRBJ2-3, with a tentative D call TRBD2 (5 bases). Germline CDR1 MDHEN, CDR2 SYDVKM. Trimming took off 7 bases at V and 4 bases at J, with 15 bases between the two ends. The CDR3 is 14 amino acids. CDR3: CASTNRGGSDTQYF. For the CDR3, the DNA is TGTGCCAGCACAAATCGCGGAGGTTCAGATACGCAGTATTTT.

Ten or more counts support this clonotype. The V call is TRBV6-1, the J call TRBJ2-1; 7 nucleotides line up with TRBD1. The germline V gene encodes CDR1 MNHNS and CDR2 SASEGT. Unmatched junction bases numbered 6, after V lost 5 bases and J lost 5 bases. CDR3 length: 14 residues. In DNA, the CDR3 is TGTGCCAGCAGTAAGACCGGGACAGACAATGAGCAGTTCTTC. It specifies CASSKTGTDNEQFF.

This clonotype was picked up many times. The chain carries TRBV5-1 and TRBJ1-5, with 11 bases fitting TRBD1. The CDR3 has 15 amino acids. V lost 4 bases to trimming and J lost 6 bases; unmatched junction nucleotides: 6. In germline, CDR1 is SGHRS, CDR2 YFSETQ. CDR3 residues: CASSAGTGGPQPQHF. DNA of the CDR3: TGCGCCAGCAGCGCCGGGACAGGGGGTCCTCAGCCCCAGCATTTT.

This clonotype was seen repeatedly, ten times or more. The chain has TRBV12-3 or TRBV12-4 and TRBJ1-1; D remains ambiguous. This CDR3 has 11 residues. Trimming shortened V by 7 bases and J by 8 bases, and 11 bases separated the two germline ends. CDR3 in amino acids: CASKLISEAFF. Written as DNA, the CDR3 is TGTGCCAGCAAACTGATTTCCGAAGCTTTCTTT.

This chain links TRBV15 with TRBJ2-7, with D unclear. The CDR3 is 14 amino acids. V lost 0 bases and J lost 0, with 6 bases in between. Germline values: CDR1 LNHNV, CDR2 YYDKDF (reference sequence). CDR3 residues: CATSRDASSYEQYF. As DNA, the CDR3 is TGTGCCACCAGCAGAGATGCCAGCTCCTACGAGCAGTACTTC.